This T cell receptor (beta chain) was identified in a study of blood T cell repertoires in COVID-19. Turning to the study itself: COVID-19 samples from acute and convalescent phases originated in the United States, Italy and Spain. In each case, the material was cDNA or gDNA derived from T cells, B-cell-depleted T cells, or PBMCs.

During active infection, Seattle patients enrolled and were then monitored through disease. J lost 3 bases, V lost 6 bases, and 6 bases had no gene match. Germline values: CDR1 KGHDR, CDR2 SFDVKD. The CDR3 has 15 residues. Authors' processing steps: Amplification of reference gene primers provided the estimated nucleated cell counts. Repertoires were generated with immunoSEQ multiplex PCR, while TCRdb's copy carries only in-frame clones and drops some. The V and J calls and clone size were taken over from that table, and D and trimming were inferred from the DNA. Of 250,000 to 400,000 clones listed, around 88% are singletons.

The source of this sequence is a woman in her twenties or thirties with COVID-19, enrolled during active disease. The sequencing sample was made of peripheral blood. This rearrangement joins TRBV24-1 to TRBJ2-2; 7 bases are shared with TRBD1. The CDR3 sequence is CATSPFDRDTGELFF. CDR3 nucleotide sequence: TGTGCCACCAGTCCATTCGACAGGGACACCGGGGAGCTGTTTTTT.